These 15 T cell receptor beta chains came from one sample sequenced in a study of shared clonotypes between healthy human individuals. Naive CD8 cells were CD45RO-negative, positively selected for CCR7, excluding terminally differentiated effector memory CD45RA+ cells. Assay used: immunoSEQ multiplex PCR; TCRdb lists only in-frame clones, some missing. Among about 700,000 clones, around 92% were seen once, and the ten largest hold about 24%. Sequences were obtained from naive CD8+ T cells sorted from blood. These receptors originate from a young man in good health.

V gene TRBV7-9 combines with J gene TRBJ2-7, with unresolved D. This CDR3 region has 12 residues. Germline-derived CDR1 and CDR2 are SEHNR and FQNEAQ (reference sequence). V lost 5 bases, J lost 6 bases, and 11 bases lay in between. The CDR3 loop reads CASSPTLGEQYF. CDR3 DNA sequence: TGTGCCAGCAGCCCCACTTTGGGCGAGCAGTACTTC.

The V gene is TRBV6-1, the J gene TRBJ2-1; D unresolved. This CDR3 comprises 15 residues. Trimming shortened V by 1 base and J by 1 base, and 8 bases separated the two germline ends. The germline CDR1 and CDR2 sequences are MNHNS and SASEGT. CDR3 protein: CASSEDWDSYNEQFF. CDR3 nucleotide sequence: TGTGCCAGCAGTGAAGACTGGGATTCCTACAATGAGCAGTTCTTC.

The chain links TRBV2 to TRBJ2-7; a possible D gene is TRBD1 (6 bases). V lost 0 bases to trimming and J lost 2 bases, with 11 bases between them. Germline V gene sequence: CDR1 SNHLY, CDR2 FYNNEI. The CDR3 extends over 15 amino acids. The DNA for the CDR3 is TGTGCCAGCAGTGAAGCCCCAGGGGAGACCTACGAGCAGTACTTC. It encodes CASSEAPGETYEQYF.

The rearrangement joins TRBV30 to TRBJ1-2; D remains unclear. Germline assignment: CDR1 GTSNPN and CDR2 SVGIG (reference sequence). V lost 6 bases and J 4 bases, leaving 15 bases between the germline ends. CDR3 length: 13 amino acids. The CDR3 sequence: CACPGSLFYGYTF. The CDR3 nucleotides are TGTGCCTGTCCGGGATCCTTATTCTATGGCTACACCTTC.

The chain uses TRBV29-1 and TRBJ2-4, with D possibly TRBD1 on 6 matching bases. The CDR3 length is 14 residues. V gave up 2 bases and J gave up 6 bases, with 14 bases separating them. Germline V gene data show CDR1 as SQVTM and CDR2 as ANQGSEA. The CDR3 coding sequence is TGCAGCGTTGAACCCGGGACACCGGGAAACATTCAGTACTTC. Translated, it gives CSVEPGTPGNIQYF.

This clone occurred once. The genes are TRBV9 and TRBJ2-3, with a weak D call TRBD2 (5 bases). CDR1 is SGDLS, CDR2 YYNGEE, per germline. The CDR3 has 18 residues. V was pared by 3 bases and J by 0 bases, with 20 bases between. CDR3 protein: CASSARSVSGPSTDTQYF. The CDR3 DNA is TGTGCCAGCAGCGCCCGTAGCGTTTCGGGCCCTAGCACAGATACGCAGTATTTT.

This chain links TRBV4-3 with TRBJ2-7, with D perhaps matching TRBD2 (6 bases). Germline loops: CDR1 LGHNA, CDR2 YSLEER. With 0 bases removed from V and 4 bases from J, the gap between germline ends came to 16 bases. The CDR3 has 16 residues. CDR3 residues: CASSQDSTGTSYEQYF. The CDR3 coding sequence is TGCGCCAGCAGCCAAGATTCCACCGGGACTTCTTACGAGCAGTACTTC.

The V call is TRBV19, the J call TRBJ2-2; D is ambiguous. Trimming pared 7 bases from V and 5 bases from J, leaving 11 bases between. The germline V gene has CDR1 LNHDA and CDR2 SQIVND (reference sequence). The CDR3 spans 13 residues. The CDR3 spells CASNRVLTGELFF. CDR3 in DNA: TGTGCCAGTAATAGGGTGCTAACCGGGGAGCTGTTTTTT.

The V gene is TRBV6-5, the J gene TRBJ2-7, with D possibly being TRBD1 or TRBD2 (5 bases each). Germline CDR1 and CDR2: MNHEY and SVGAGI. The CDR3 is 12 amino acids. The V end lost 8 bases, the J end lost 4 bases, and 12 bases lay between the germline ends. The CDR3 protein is CASRGPGYEQYF. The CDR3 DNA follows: TGTGCCAGCCGGGGACCTGGTTACGAGCAGTACTTC.

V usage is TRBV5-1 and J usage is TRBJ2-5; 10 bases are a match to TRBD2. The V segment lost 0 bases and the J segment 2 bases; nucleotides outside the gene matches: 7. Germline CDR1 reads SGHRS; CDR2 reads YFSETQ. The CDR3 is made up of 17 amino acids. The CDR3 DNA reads TGCGCCAGCAGCTTGGGGACGCTAGCGGGAGATCAAGAGACCCAGTACTTC. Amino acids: CASSLGTLAGDQETQYF.

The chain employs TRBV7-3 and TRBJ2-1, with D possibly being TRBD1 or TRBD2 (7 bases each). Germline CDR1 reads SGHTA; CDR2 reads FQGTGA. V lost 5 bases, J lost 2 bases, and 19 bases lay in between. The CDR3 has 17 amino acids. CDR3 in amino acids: CASSHRGGGSTYNEQFF. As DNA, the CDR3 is TGTGCCAGCAGCCACCGAGGGGGCGGGAGTACCTACAATGAGCAGTTCTTC.

The CDR3 nucleotides read TGTGCCAGCAGCTCGACTAGCGGGAGAAAGGCGGACTACGAGCAGTACTTC. Amino acid sequence: CASSSTSGRKADYEQYF. The chain carries TRBV7-9 and TRBJ2-7; 12 bases are a match to TRBD2. The CDR3 spans 17 residues. CDR1 is SEHNR and CDR2 is FQNEAQ in the germline V gene (reference sequence). Germline trimming cut 4 bases from V and 3 bases from J; bases unmatched to any gene: 10.

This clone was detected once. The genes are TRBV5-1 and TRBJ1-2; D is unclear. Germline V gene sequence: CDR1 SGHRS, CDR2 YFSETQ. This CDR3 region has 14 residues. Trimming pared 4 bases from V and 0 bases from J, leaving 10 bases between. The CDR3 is CASSEGRTNYGYTF. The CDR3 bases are TGCGCCAGCAGCGAAGGACGGACTAACTATGGCTACACCTTC.

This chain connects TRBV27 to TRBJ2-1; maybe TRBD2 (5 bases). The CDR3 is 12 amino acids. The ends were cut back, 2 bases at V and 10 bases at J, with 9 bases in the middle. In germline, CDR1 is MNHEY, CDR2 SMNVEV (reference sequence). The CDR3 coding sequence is TGTGCCAGCAGTTTACTGGGGAGAGAGCAGTTCTTC. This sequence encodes CASSLLGREQFF.

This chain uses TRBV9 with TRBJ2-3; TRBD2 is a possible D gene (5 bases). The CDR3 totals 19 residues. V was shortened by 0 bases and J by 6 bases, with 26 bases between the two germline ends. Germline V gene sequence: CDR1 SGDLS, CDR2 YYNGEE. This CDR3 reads CASSVAARWASKVCDTQYF. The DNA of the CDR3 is TGTGCCAGCAGCGTAGCCGCGCGGTGGGCTAGCAAGGTTTGCGATACGCAGTATTTT.